A single TCR beta chain is shown here with its context. These data originate in a study of T-cell reconstitution after alpha-beta-depleted transplantation in children. Preparation of the TCRbeta library used unique molecular identifiers. Via MiXCR, TCRdb re-called the PCR reads, giving one row per CDR3 protein. Of around 450,000 distinct CDR3 sequences detected, over 40% appear once; the ten largest clones hold 25% to 30%. The source was PBMCs, collected before TCRalphabeta/CD19-depleted stem cell transplant. The receptor comes from a girl between 2 and 10 years old with aplastic anemia, due to receive a stem cell transplant.

The CDR3 protein is CASRQPSLAGGPYEQYF. In nucleotides, the CDR3 is TGTGCCAGCCGACAACCTTCCCTAGCGGGAGGACCCTACGAGCAGTACTTC. The chain has TRBV6-1 and TRBJ2-7; TRBD2 matches 11 bases. Trimming removed 8 bases from V and 2 bases from J; junction bases left unmatched: 14. CDR3 length equals 17 residues. Germline CDR1 is MNHNS and CDR2 is SASEGT.